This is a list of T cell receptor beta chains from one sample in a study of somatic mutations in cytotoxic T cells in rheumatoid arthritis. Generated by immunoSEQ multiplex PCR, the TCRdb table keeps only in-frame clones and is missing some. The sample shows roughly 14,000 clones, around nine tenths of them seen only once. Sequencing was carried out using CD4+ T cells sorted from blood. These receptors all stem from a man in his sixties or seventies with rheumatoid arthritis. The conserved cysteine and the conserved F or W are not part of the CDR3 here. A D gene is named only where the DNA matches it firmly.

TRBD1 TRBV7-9 ASSATGVQPQH
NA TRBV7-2 ASSLGAGTDTQY
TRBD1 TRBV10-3 AIKTDRGRGTGELF
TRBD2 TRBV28 ASSLTSGSSYEQY
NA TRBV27 ASSSPQGRTEAF
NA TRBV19 ASSMGGAKVGTEAF
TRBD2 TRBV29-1 SVLGSGTQETQY
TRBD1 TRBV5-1 ASTPLPGQGAREQY
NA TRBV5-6 ASSLSGVNTEAF
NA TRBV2 ASSRENTGELF
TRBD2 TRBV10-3 AISEPESPGGETQY
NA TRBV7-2 ASSPGPGHGYT
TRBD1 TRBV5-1 ASSYGQGAVYEQY
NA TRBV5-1 ASSLDRNEQF
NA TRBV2 ASSDQTGTYEQY
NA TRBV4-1 ASSPMGLSSGNTIY
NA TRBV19 ASSISRGDTIY
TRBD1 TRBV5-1 ASSTRQGTLSYNSPLH
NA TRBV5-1 ASSLQGRLGEKLF
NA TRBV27 ASSPGTYYEQY
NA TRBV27 ASSFSGNQPQH
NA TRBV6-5 ASSYSNRVGQPQH
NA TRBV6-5 ASSYSTGVMKELF
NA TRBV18 ASSPLNTFLGRENTGELF
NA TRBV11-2 ASGVAGQNTIY
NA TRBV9 ASSSTPLAFGADTQY
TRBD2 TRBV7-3 ASSTRESGTDTQY
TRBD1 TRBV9 ASSPQDRGRFSSGANVLT
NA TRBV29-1 SVVGRVPNTEAF
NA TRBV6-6 ASSRPGEQETQY
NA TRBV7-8 ASSFQGTDTQY
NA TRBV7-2 ASSLAPVTDTQY
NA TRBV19 ASLPGLSTEAF
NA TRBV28 ASSSTGGANQPQH
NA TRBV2 ASRIAGLSTEAF
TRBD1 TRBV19 ASSIELGQQNQPQH
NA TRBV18 ASSPSGLNQPQH